This TCR beta chain was recorded in a study of prognosis after radiotherapy for stage I lung cancer. Whole-study results and caveats: In patients who developed distant metastases, Shannon entropy measured after stereotactic body radiation therapy was lower, and baseline Shannon entropy was not associated with metastases. Counts of unique TCR clones fell following stereotactic body radiation therapy, median approximately 10,000 versus 7,000.

Comment on this clonotype: The antigen is not known.

The TCR beta CDR3 region was amplified from genomic DNA, with two rounds of multiplex PCR being used for the amplification. Primers (each specific to one TRBV or TRBJ gene) were used in first-round PCR. TCRdb redid the calling of the multiplex PCR reads with MiXCR, one entry per CDR3 protein. Among about 35,000 distinct CDR3 sequences, less than 35% were seen once, and the ten largest hold over 15%. The ends were cut back, 4 bases at V and 5 bases at J, with 18 bases in the middle. From germline, CDR1 is SGHKS and CDR2 YYEKEE (reference sequence). The CDR3 sequence is 15 residues long. Sample: PBMCs, taken before or after stereotactic body radiation therapy (not recorded which). J is TRBJ2-5 and V is TRBV5-5; TRBD1 is a possible D gene (8 bases). The sequence was collected from a donor of 50 years or more with non-small cell lung cancer. The CDR3 nucleotides read TGTGCCAGCAGCGATGACGGACAGGGAGGGGAGACCCAGTACTTC. Its protein is CASSDDGQGGETQYF.